This is a list of T cell receptor beta chains from one sample in a study of cytotoxic CD8 clonotypes in ibrutinib-treated CLL. Repertoires were generated with immunoSEQ multiplex PCR, while TCRdb's copy carries only in-frame clones and drops some. Here the sample spans 250,000 or so clones, 70% being singletons. The source material was PBMCs, sampled after 24 months of ibrutinib treatment. The source is a human donor with chronic lymphocytic leukemia. Both conserved end residues are part of each CDR3. Fields, in order: clone size, D gene, J gene, V gene, CDR3 DNA, CDR3 protein. D genes are given only for firm matches. Clone size appears in some rows only: once, few, many, or a class for an expanded clone.

abundance: -; d_gene: -; j_gene: TRBJ2-7; v_gene: TRBV2; CDR3nt: TGTGCCAGCAGCGCCCGCGGCAGCTCCTACGAGCAGTACTTC; CDR3aa: CASSARGSSYEQYF
abundance: -; d_gene: -; j_gene: TRBJ1-2; v_gene: TRBV28; CDR3nt: TGTGCCAGCGGCCCTCCGGGAGTTAACTATGGCTACACCTTC; CDR3aa: CASGPPGVNYGYTF
abundance: few; d_gene: -; j_gene: TRBJ1-2; v_gene: TRBV7-6; CDR3nt: TGTGCCAGCAGCCCCGACACCTTAGGAAGCTATGGCTACACCTTC; CDR3aa: CASSPDTLGSYGYTF
abundance: -; d_gene: -; j_gene: TRBJ2-2; v_gene: TRBV28; CDR3nt: TGTGCCAGCAGTTTCGCCAGACAGGACGCCCCCAACACCGGGGAGCTGTTTTTT; CDR3aa: CASSFARQDAPNTGELFF
abundance: few; d_gene: TRBD1; j_gene: TRBJ1-3; v_gene: TRBV27; CDR3nt: TGTGCCAGCAGTTCGACAGGGTCCTCTGGAAACACCATATATTTT; CDR3aa: CASSSTGSSGNTIYF
abundance: -; d_gene: TRBD2; j_gene: TRBJ2-2; v_gene: TRBV18; CDR3nt: TGTGCCAGCTCGCCCGGACTAGCGGGAGTAACCGGGGAGCTGTTTTTT; CDR3aa: CASSPGLAGVTGELFF
abundance: once; d_gene: TRBD2; j_gene: TRBJ2-1; v_gene: TRBV4-3; CDR3nt: TGCGCCAGCAGCCAAGACCCTAGCGGGCAAAGATACAATGAGCAGTTCTTC; CDR3aa: CASSQDPSGQRYNEQFF
abundance: -; d_gene: -; j_gene: TRBJ2-7; v_gene: TRBV10-2; CDR3nt: TGCGCCAGCAGGATAGAGTACGAGCAGTACTTC; CDR3aa: CASRIEYEQYF
abundance: few; d_gene: -; j_gene: TRBJ2-4; v_gene: TRBV18; CDR3nt: TGTGCCAGCTCACCAACCCAAGACAGAAACATTCAGTACTTC; CDR3aa: CASSPTQDRNIQYF
abundance: -; d_gene: -; j_gene: TRBJ2-3; v_gene: TRBV29-1; CDR3nt: TGCAGCGTTGAAATAGATACGCAGTATTTT; CDR3aa: CSVEIDTQYF
abundance: few; d_gene: TRBD1; j_gene: TRBJ2-7; v_gene: TRBV27; CDR3nt: TGTGCCACTACCCCCCGACAGGGAAACTACGAGCAGTACTTC; CDR3aa: CATTPRQGNYEQYF
abundance: -; d_gene: -; j_gene: TRBJ1-2; v_gene: TRBV6-6; CDR3nt: TGTGCCAGCAGTTACTCGAGTATCCCTAACTATGGCTACACCTTC; CDR3aa: CASSYSSIPNYGYTF
abundance: -; d_gene: TRBD2; j_gene: TRBJ2-1; v_gene: TRBV5-1; CDR3nt: TGCGCCAGCAGAGGAGCGGGGGCTTCCTACAATGAGCAGTTCTTC; CDR3aa: CASRGAGASYNEQFF
abundance: -; d_gene: TRBD1; j_gene: TRBJ1-3; v_gene: TRBV7-8; CDR3nt: TGTGCCAGCAGCTTAGAGAACAGGGGGCAAGGAAACACCATATATTTT; CDR3aa: CASSLENRGQGNTIYF
abundance: -; d_gene: -; j_gene: TRBJ1-5; v_gene: TRBV21-1; CDR3nt: TGTGCCAGCAGCAAAAGGACAGTAAATCAGCCCCAGCATTTT; CDR3aa: CASSKRTVNQPQHF
abundance: -; d_gene: TRBD1; j_gene: TRBJ1-3; v_gene: TRBV7-9; CDR3nt: TGTGCCAGCAGCTTGGACAGGGGGGACACCATATATTTT; CDR3aa: CASSLDRGDTIYF
abundance: few; d_gene: -; j_gene: TRBJ2-5; v_gene: TRBV11-2; CDR3nt: TGTGCCAGCAGCTTGTTGGAGACCCAGTACTTC; CDR3aa: CASSLLETQYF
abundance: -; d_gene: -; j_gene: TRBJ2-1; v_gene: TRBV5-1; CDR3nt: TGCGCCAGCAGCGACTCAATTGGATACAATGAGCAGTTCTTC; CDR3aa: CASSDSIGYNEQFF
abundance: -; d_gene: TRBD1; j_gene: TRBJ1-2; v_gene: TRBV20-1; CDR3nt: TGCAGTGCTAGAAGTGACAGGGGACCTATATTC; CDR3aa: CSARSDRGPIF
abundance: -; d_gene: TRBD2; j_gene: TRBJ2-1; v_gene: TRBV7-9; CDR3nt: TGTGCCAGCAGCTTTTCCGGGACTAGCCGATACAATGAGCAGTTCTTC; CDR3aa: CASSFSGTSRYNEQFF
abundance: -; d_gene: -; j_gene: TRBJ2-1; v_gene: TRBV5-4; CDR3nt: TGTGCCAGCAGCTTGGTGAGCGACACCTACAATGAGCAGTTCTTC; CDR3aa: CASSLVSDTYNEQFF
abundance: -; d_gene: -; j_gene: TRBJ2-1; v_gene: TRBV6-5; CDR3nt: TGTGCCGGCGGCCGGGACAACAATGAGCAGTTCTTC; CDR3aa: CAGGRDNNEQFF